This T cell receptor beta chain stems from a study of tumor and adjacent non-tumor tissue in lung cancer. The wider study: The cohort had around twelve adenocarcinoma, a couple of squamous cell and 1 small cell patients. Samples averaged roughly 4.3 million productive TCRbeta reads each.

This clonotype was found a few times. The CDR3 has 15 amino acids. The trim removed 8 bases at V and 4 bases at J, leaving 11 bases unmatched. Germline loops: CDR1 SGHAT, CDR2 FQNNGV. TCRbeta libraries were built with three rounds of nested PCR, modified from ARM-PCR. TCRdb recomputed calls from the multiplex PCR reads with MiXCR, one row per CDR3 protein. The table has 85,000 to 100,000 distinct CDR3 sequences, around 64% seen once. RNA was extracted from bulk tissue without any cell sorting. Newly diagnosed lung cancer patients had thoracic surgery in China, August–late 2014, without prior chemotherapy.

The sequence was obtained from a man aged 60 to 75 with non-small cell lung cancer. Sequencing was performed on lung tumor tissue. J is TRBJ2-1 and V is TRBV11-2; 7 bases are shared with TRBD2. The CDR3 loop reads CASDPGTITYNEQFF. The CDR3 nucleotides read TGTGCCAGCGACCCGGGGACTATTACTTACAATGAGCAGTTCTTC.